This T cell receptor beta chain was found in a study of cytomegalovirus exposure and HLA in healthy donors. Study findings and constraints: V- and J-gene trimming in TCR beta was tied to a missense DCLRE1C variant by an analysis performed later. Cytomegalovirus association was assigned to more than 150 TCR beta chains. Solely CMV serostatus was available to characterize immune exposure.

With respect to this clone: The antigen is undetermined.

The CDR3 totals 15 residues. The germline gives CDR1 MNHEY, CDR2 SMNVEV (reference sequence). The V end was cut by 8 bases, the J end by 4 bases, with 19 bases between. The PCR was carried out with 60 Vbeta primers and 13 Jbeta primers. Sequenced by immunoSEQ multiplex PCR; TCRdb stores in-frame clones only, minus some. This table holds under 150,000 clones, roughly 65% found once. The sequenced sample was PBMCs. This TCR was sampled from a man in his forties or fifties in good health and CMV-seropositive. This chain links TRBV27 with TRBJ2-3, with D maybe TRBD1 (6 bases). CDR3 loop: CASPTGTNFADTQYF. CDR3 nucleotide sequence: TGTGCCAGCCCAACCGGGACAAATTTCGCAGATACGCAGTATTTT.